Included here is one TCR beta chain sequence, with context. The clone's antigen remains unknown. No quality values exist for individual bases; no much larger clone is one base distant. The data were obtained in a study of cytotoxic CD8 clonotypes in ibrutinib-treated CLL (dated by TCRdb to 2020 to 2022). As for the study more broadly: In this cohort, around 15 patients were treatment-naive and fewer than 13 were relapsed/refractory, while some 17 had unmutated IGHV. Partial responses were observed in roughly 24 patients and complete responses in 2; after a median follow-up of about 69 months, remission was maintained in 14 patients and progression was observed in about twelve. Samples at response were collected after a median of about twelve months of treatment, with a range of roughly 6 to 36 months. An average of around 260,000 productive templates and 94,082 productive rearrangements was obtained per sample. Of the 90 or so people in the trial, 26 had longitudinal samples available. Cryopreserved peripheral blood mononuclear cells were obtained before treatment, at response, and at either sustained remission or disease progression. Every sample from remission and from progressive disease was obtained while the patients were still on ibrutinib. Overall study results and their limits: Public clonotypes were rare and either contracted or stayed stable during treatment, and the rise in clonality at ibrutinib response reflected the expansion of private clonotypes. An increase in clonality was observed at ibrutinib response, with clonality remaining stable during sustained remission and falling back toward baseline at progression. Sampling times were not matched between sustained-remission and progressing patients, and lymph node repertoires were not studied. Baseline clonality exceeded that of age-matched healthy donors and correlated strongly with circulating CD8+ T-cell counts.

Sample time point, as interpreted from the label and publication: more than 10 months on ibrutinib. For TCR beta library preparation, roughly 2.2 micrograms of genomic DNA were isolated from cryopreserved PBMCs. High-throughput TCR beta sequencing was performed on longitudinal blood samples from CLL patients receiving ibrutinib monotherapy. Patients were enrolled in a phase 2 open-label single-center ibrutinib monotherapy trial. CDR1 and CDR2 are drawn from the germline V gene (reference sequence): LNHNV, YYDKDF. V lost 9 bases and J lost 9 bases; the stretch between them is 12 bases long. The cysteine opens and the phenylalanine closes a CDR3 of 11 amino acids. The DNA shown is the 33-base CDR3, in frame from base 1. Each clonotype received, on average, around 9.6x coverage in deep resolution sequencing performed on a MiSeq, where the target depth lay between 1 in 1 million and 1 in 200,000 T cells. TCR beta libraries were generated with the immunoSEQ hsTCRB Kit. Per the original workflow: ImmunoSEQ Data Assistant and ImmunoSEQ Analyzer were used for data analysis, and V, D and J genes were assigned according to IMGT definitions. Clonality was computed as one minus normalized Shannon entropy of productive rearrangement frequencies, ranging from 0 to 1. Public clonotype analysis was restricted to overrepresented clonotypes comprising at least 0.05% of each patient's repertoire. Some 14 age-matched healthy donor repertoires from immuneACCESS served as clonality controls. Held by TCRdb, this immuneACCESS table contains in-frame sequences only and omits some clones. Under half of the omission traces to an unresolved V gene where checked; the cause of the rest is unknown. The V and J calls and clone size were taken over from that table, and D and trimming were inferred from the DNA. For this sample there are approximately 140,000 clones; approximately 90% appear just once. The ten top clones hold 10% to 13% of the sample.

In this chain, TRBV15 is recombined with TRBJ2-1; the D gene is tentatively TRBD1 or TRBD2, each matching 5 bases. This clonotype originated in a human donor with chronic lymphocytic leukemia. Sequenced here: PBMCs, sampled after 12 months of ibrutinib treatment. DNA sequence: TGTGCCACGAGGGGTTTTGGTGAGCAGTTCTTC. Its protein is CATRGFGEQFF.